This T cell receptor (beta chain) was recovered during a study of blood T cell repertoires in COVID-19. About the research overall: COVID-19 samples, acute and convalescent, were from the United States, Italy and Spain. T cells, B-cell-depleted T cells, or PBMCs provided the cDNA or gDNA that served as material.

V was pared by 4 bases and J by 7 bases, with 11 bases of the junction left unmatched. There are 15 residues in the CDR3. Per the germline V gene, CDR1 is LGHNA and CDR2 is YNFKEQ. Authors' data handling: Estimated nucleated cell counts came from reference gene primer amplification. This table comes from immunoSEQ multiplex PCR, and its TCRdb copy is limited to in-frame clones, with some not included. That table furnishes V, J and clone size, whereas the DNA furnished D and trimming. The table shows about 200,000 clones, with 75% to 85% occurring only once. The specimen sequenced was peripheral blood. The source is a human donor in a cohort sampled during active COVID-19. The chain combines TRBV4-2 with TRBJ1-1; 8 bases line up with TRBD1. The CDR3 coding sequence is TGTGCCAGCAGCCTTCGGGTGACAGGGGCCCTTGAAGCTTTCTTT. This encodes CASSLRVTGALEAFF.